Listed below are T cell receptor beta chains from one sample, sequenced in a study of blood T cell repertoires in COVID-19. TCRdb's copy holds only in-frame clones and misses some; the assay was immunoSEQ multiplex PCR. Seen here are about 200,000 clones, nearly 90% observed once, and the top ten hold about 22%. The sample consisted of peripheral blood. The source of these receptors is a man aged 60 to 75 with active or convalescent COVID-19. CDR3s include the opening cysteine and the closing phenylalanine or tryptophan. A D gene is named only where the DNA matches it firmly. Clone size is not always given. Where it is, it says once, few, many or a class for expanded clones.

d_gene: -; v_gene: TRBV6-1; abundance: -; len: 15; j_gene: TRBJ2-2; CDR3nt: TGTGCCAGCAGTGAAACCCGGACTAACACCGGGGAGCTGTTTTTT; CDR3aa: CASSETRTNTGELFF
d_gene: -; v_gene: TRBV18; abundance: -; len: 12; j_gene: TRBJ1-6; CDR3nt: TGTGCCAGCTCACCAATCGCAGGGTTCCTCCACTTT; CDR3aa: CASSPIAGFLHF
d_gene: -; v_gene: TRBV11-2; abundance: -; len: 16; j_gene: TRBJ2-3; CDR3nt: TGTGCCAGCAGCCCCAGGTGGGAGGCTACCACAGATACGCAGTATTTT; CDR3aa: CASSPRWEATTDTQYF
d_gene: TRBD2; v_gene: TRBV7-2; abundance: -; len: 17; j_gene: TRBJ2-1; CDR3nt: TGTGCCAGCAGCCCCCGGGCGGGGGGGCGGTCCTACAATGAGCAGTTCTTC; CDR3aa: CASSPRAGGRSYNEQFF
d_gene: -; v_gene: TRBV27; abundance: -; len: 13; j_gene: TRBJ1-1; CDR3nt: TGTGCCAGCAGTTTAGGGGGCTTTGGGGAAGCTTTCTTT; CDR3aa: CASSLGGFGEAFF
d_gene: TRBD1; v_gene: TRBV5-4; abundance: once; len: 16; j_gene: TRBJ1-4; CDR3nt: TGTGCCAGCAGCTTTCAGGGGGCGATCCTGAATGAAAAACTGTTTTTT; CDR3aa: CASSFQGAILNEKLFF
d_gene: -; v_gene: TRBV5-1; abundance: -; len: 14; j_gene: TRBJ1-2; CDR3nt: TGCGCCAGCAGCTTGGCGTCGGGGGTGCAGGGCTACACCTTC; CDR3aa: CASSLASGVQGYTF
d_gene: -; v_gene: TRBV5-6; abundance: -; len: 13; j_gene: TRBJ1-2; CDR3nt: TGTGCCAGCAGCTTGGACGTAGCCTATGGCTACACCTTC; CDR3aa: CASSLDVAYGYTF
d_gene: TRBD1; v_gene: TRBV2; abundance: -; len: 15; j_gene: TRBJ1-2; CDR3nt: TGTGCCAGCAGTAGCGTTGGACAGGGCTTCAGTGGCTACACCTTC; CDR3aa: CASSSVGQGFSGYTF
d_gene: TRBD2; v_gene: TRBV7-7; abundance: -; len: 15; j_gene: TRBJ2-1; CDR3nt: TGTGCCAGCAGCATGGGACTAGCGGGGGGTAGTGAGCAGTTCTTC; CDR3aa: CASSMGLAGGSEQFF
d_gene: TRBD1; v_gene: TRBV27; abundance: few; len: 14; j_gene: TRBJ1-1; CDR3nt: TGTGCCAGCAGTTTTACAGGGGGCAGCACTGAAGCTTTCTTT; CDR3aa: CASSFTGGSTEAFF
d_gene: -; v_gene: TRBV19; abundance: -; len: 14; j_gene: TRBJ2-7; CDR3nt: TGTGCCAGTAGTAGACGGGACACCACCTACGAGCAGTACTTC; CDR3aa: CASSRRDTTYEQYF
d_gene: TRBD1; v_gene: TRBV6-2/TRBV6-3; abundance: -; len: 15; j_gene: TRBJ2-5; CDR3nt: TGTGCCAGCAGTTACACAGGGGGAAGGCAAGAGACCCAGTACTTC; CDR3aa: CASSYTGGRQETQYF
d_gene: TRBD2; v_gene: TRBV6-6; abundance: -; len: 16; j_gene: TRBJ2-3; CDR3nt: TGTGCCAGCAGGCGACTAGCGGGGGGACACACAGATACGCAGTATTTT; CDR3aa: CASRRLAGGHTDTQYF
d_gene: -; v_gene: TRBV20-1; abundance: -; len: 11; j_gene: TRBJ2-7; CDR3nt: TGCAGTACCAGAGTAAACTACGAGCAGTACTTC; CDR3aa: CSTRVNYEQYF
d_gene: -; v_gene: TRBV27; abundance: -; len: 11; j_gene: TRBJ1-2; CDR3nt: TGTGCCAGCTTCGGACAGCATGGCTACACCTTC; CDR3aa: CASFGQHGYTF
d_gene: TRBD1; v_gene: TRBV5-5; abundance: -; len: 13; j_gene: TRBJ1-5; CDR3nt: TGTGCCAGCAGTCGGGACAGATATCAGCCCCAGCATTTT; CDR3aa: CASSRDRYQPQHF
d_gene: TRBD2; v_gene: TRBV27; abundance: -; len: 15; j_gene: TRBJ2-3; CDR3nt: TGTGCCAGCAGTTTTAGGGCTAGCGGGCGAGATACGCAGTATTTT; CDR3aa: CASSFRASGRDTQYF
d_gene: -; v_gene: TRBV4-1; abundance: -; len: 14; j_gene: TRBJ1-2; CDR3nt: TGCGCCAGCAGCCAAGTTGGACAAGTATATGGCTACACCTTC; CDR3aa: CASSQVGQVYGYTF
d_gene: -; v_gene: TRBV29-1; abundance: -; len: 16; j_gene: TRBJ1-1; CDR3nt: TGCAGCGTCGCTCAGGGGTTCGATAGCAAGAACACTGAAGCTTTCTTT; CDR3aa: CSVAQGFDSKNTEAFF
d_gene: TRBD1; v_gene: TRBV19; abundance: -; len: 16; j_gene: TRBJ1-6; CDR3nt: TGTGCCAGTAGTACGCGACGGACAGGCTATAATTCACCCCTCCACTTT; CDR3aa: CASSTRRTGYNSPLHF
d_gene: -; v_gene: TRBV7-9; abundance: -; len: 12; j_gene: TRBJ2-5; CDR3nt: TGTGCCAGCAGCTTTGGAGACGGGACCCAGTACTTC; CDR3aa: CASSFGDGTQYF
d_gene: TRBD1; v_gene: TRBV12-5; abundance: -; len: 17; j_gene: TRBJ2-7; CDR3nt: TGTGCTAGTGGTTTGGTAGTCGGCAGGGGGCTGGAGGGCGAGCAGTACTTC; CDR3aa: CASGLVVGRGLEGEQYF
d_gene: -; v_gene: TRBV4-2; abundance: -; len: 14; j_gene: TRBJ2-3; CDR3nt: TGTGCCAGCAGCCAAGATCCAAGCCCAGATACGCAGTATTTT; CDR3aa: CASSQDPSPDTQYF
d_gene: -; v_gene: TRBV7-2; abundance: -; len: 13; j_gene: TRBJ1-1; CDR3nt: TGTGCCAGCAGCCCCGGGGTCCAACGGAGAGCTTTCTTT; CDR3aa: CASSPGVQRRAFF
d_gene: TRBD2; v_gene: TRBV6-2/TRBV6-3; abundance: -; len: 16; j_gene: TRBJ2-1; CDR3nt: TGTGCCAGCAGTTACGAACGGGGGGGGCCGTACAATGAGCAGTTCTTC; CDR3aa: CASSYERGGPYNEQFF
d_gene: TRBD1; v_gene: TRBV18; abundance: -; len: 15; j_gene: TRBJ1-2; CDR3nt: TGTGCCAGCTCACCATACGACAGGGGGCCGGATGGCTACACCTTC; CDR3aa: CASSPYDRGPDGYTF
d_gene: -; v_gene: TRBV2; abundance: -; len: 13; j_gene: TRBJ1-2; CDR3nt: TGTGCCAGCAGTGAAGAGGGGCTCTATGGCTACACCTTC; CDR3aa: CASSEEGLYGYTF
d_gene: -; v_gene: TRBV5-1; abundance: -; len: 14; j_gene: TRBJ1-3; CDR3nt: TGCGCCAGCAGCTCCTCAGGGTCGCGAAACACCATATATTTT; CDR3aa: CASSSSGSRNTIYF
d_gene: TRBD1; v_gene: TRBV2; abundance: -; len: 17; j_gene: TRBJ1-2; CDR3nt: TGTGCCAGCAGTCCCGGGACAGGGGTTGGAGCTAACTATGGCTACACCTTC; CDR3aa: CASSPGTGVGANYGYTF
d_gene: -; v_gene: TRBV3-1/TRBV3-2; abundance: -; len: 12; j_gene: TRBJ1-1; CDR3nt: TGTGCCAGCAGCCACGGACAGCTTGAAGCTTTCTTT; CDR3aa: CASSHGQLEAFF
d_gene: -; v_gene: TRBV2; abundance: -; len: 15; j_gene: TRBJ2-2; CDR3nt: TGTGCCAGCAGTGACCGACTTTCGAACACCGGGGAGCTGTTTTTT; CDR3aa: CASSDRLSNTGELFF
d_gene: -; v_gene: TRBV4-1; abundance: -; len: 18; j_gene: TRBJ1-6; CDR3nt: TGCGCCAGCAGCCAAGTGAGACCTTGGAGCTCCTATAATTCACCCCTCCACTTT; CDR3aa: CASSQVRPWSSYNSPLHF
d_gene: TRBD1; v_gene: TRBV6-6; abundance: -; len: 13; j_gene: TRBJ1-5; CDR3nt: TGTGCCAGCAGTAACCCACAGGGGACAGCCCAGCATTTT; CDR3aa: CASSNPQGTAQHF
d_gene: -; v_gene: TRBV6-5; abundance: -; len: 13; j_gene: TRBJ1-5; CDR3nt: TGTGCCAGCAGAGGGAGCTTTGGCCAGCCCCAGCATTTT; CDR3aa: CASRGSFGQPQHF
d_gene: -; v_gene: TRBV11-2; abundance: -; len: 15; j_gene: TRBJ2-7; CDR3nt: TGTGCCAGCAGCTCGCAACAGGGGAGGACTTACGAGCAGTACTTC; CDR3aa: CASSSQQGRTYEQYF
d_gene: -; v_gene: TRBV7-2; abundance: -; len: 15; j_gene: TRBJ1-6; CDR3nt: TGTGCCAGCAGCTTATTCACGGGTTTCAATTCACCCCTCCACTTT; CDR3aa: CASSLFTGFNSPLHF
d_gene: -; v_gene: TRBV19; abundance: -; len: 17; j_gene: TRBJ1-5; CDR3nt: TGTGCCAGTAGTATTGCGGGGGCAGGCGGTACGTCTCAGCCCCAGCATTTT; CDR3aa: CASSIAGAGGTSQPQHF
d_gene: -; v_gene: TRBV29-1; abundance: -; len: 14; j_gene: TRBJ2-5; CDR3nt: TGCAGCGTTGAAGGGGTGACAGATCAAGAGACCCAGTACTTC; CDR3aa: CSVEGVTDQETQYF
d_gene: -; v_gene: TRBV6-2/TRBV6-3; abundance: -; len: 14; j_gene: TRBJ1-1; CDR3nt: TGTGCCAGCAGTTACTCTCCAGGGAACACTGAAGCTTTCTTT; CDR3aa: CASSYSPGNTEAFF
d_gene: -; v_gene: TRBV24-1; abundance: -; len: 16; j_gene: TRBJ1-2; CDR3nt: TGTGCCACCAGTGATTCAGGTCCAGGGGCAGAACATGGCTACACCTTC; CDR3aa: CATSDSGPGAEHGYTF